This TCR beta chain was identified during a study of CD8 T cells in ankylosing spondylitis. Notes on the study in general: Disease-linked clones reportedly showed significant enrichment in matched ankylosing spondylitis synovial fluid. A TCR beta motif of about 8 highly homologous variants appeared characteristic of ankylosing spondylitis blood. Clones that were linked to disease were CD8+ and were relatively rare in peripheral blood.

This clonotype was found once. As yet, its antigen is unknown. The CDR3 totals 12 residues. V lost 2 bases and J lost 8; bases outside the gene matches: 5. Germline V gene sequence: CDR1 SQVTM, CDR2 ANQGSEA. Quantitative 5'-RACE with molecular barcodes was used to make the TCR beta libraries. TCRdb redid the calling of the 5' RACE reads with MiXCR, one entry per CDR3 protein. The profile shows approximately 350,000 distinct CDR3 sequences, about 14% of them singletons. The origin of this receptor is a male donor with ankylosing spondylitis or in good health (not recorded which). The chain has TRBV29-1 and TRBJ1-2, with TRBD1 matching over 7 bases. Sequenced input: blood, either unsorted or a sorted T cell fraction (not recorded which). The CDR3, as DNA: TGCAGCGTTGAAAGACAGGGCCGGGGCTACACCTTC. Translated: CSVERQGRGYTF.